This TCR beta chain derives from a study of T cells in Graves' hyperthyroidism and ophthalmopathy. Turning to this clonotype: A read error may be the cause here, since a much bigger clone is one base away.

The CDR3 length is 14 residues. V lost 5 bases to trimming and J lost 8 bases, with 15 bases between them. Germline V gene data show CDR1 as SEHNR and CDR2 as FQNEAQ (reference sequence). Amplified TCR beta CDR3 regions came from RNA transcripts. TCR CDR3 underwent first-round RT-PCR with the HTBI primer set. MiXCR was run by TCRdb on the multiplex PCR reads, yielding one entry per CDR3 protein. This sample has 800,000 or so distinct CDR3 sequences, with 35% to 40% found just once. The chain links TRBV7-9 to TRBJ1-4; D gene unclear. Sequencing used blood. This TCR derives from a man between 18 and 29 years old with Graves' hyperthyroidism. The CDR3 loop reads CASSVGRVPEKLFF. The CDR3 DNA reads TGTGCCAGCAGCGTCGGTCGGGTTCCCGAAAAACTGTTTTTT.